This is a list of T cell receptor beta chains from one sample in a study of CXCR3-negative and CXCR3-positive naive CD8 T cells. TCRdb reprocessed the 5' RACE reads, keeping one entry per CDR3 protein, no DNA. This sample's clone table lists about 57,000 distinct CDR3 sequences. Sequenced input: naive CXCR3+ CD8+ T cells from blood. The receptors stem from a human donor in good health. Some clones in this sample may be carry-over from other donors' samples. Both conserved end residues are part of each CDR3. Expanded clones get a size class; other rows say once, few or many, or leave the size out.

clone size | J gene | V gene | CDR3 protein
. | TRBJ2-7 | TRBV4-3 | CASSQEVGTGPYEQYF
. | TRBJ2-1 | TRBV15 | CATSPTGNEQFF
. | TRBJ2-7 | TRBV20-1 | CSARGGNNYEQYF
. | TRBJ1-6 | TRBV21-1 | CASSKSPQGWSYNSPLHF
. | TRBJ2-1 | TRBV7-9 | CASSLTGWPEQFF
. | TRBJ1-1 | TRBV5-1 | CASSWESGTGAEAFF
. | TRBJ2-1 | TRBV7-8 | CASSLVDRGVYNEQFF
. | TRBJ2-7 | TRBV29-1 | CSVEDLGQESYEQYF
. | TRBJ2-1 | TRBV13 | CASSLAGGLRNEQFF
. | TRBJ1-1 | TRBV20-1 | CRVDRGDTEAFF
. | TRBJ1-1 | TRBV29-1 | CSVWKNTEAFF
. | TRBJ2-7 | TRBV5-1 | CASSLERDAYEQYF
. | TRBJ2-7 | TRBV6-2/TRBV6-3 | CASSGPPELNYGQYF
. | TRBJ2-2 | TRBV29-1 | CSAISGSGTGELFF
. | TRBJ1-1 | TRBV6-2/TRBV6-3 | CASSYGGSTEAFF
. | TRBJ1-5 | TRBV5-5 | CASSSTTGNPRPQHF
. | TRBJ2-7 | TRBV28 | CATLTGLGAYEQYF
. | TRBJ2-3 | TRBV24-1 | CATSDSRVTGGTTDTQYF
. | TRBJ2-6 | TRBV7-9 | CASSLSDSGANVLTF
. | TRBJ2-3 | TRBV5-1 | CASSLEGLMGTDTQYF
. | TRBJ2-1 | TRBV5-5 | CASSLWYEKTYNEQFF
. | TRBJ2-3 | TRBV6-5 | CASSSQPAGGYFTDTQYF
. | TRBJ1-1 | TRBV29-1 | CSVLGLGTEAFF
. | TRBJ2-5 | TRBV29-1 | CSVEGLAGDLQETQYF
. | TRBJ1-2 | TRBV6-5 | CASSYSDSYNYGYTF
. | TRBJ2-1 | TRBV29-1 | CSVELVGVPYNEQFF
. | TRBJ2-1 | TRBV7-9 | CASSPRTGPSYNEQFF
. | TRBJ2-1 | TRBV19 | CASSPRTGERGEQFF
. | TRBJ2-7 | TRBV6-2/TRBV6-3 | CASSYIVRGEQYF
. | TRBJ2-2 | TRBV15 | CATSRVRSTGELFF
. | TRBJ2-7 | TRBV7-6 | CASSLVRGDHEQYF
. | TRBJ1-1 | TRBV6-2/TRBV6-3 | CASSYFGTPNTEAFF
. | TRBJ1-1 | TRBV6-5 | CASRFAFNTEAFF
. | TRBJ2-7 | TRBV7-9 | CASSPRSRTGGFYEQYF
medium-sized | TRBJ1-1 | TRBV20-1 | CSARDLRGITEAFF
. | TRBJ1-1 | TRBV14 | CASRDFGNTEAFF
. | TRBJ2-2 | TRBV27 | CASSPRDRANTGELFF
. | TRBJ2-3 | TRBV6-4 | CASSGSTAPDTQYF
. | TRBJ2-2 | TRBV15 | CATSSLTTGELFF
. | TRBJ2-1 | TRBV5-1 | CASSWGDRENEQFF
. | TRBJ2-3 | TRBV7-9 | CASSLKRGTSTVTQYF
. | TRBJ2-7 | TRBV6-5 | CASSYSPRTEASYEQYF
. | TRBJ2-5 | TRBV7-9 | CASSLVGAQETQYF
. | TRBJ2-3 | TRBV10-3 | CANLDDQGETDTQYF